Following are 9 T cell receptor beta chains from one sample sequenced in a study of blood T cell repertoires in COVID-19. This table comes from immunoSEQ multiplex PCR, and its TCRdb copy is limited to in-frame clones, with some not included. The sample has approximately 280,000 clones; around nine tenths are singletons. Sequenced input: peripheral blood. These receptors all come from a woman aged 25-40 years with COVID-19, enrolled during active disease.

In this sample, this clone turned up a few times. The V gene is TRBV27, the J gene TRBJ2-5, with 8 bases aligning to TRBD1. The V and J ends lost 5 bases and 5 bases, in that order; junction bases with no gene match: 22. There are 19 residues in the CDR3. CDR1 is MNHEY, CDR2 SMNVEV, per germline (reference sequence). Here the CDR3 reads CASSLTPRSNRGIGETQYF. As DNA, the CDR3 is TGTGCCAGCAGTCTCACCCCTCGGTCTAACAGGGGGATCGGGGAGACCCAGTACTTC.

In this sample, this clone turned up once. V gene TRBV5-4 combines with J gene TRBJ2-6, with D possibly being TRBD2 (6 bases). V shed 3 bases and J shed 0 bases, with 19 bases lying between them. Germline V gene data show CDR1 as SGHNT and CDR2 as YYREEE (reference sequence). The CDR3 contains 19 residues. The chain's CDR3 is CASSSRHGRDYSGANVLTF. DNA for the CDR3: TGTGCCAGCAGCTCCCGACACGGGAGAGATTACTCTGGGGCCAACGTCCTGACTTTC.

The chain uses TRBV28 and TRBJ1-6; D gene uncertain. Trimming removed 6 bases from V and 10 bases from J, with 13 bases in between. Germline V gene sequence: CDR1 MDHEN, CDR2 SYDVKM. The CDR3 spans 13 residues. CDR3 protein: CASSINAGSPLHF. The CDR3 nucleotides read TGTGCCAGCAGCATTAATGCGGGCTCACCCCTCCACTTT.

CDR3 protein: CASSRLAGDTGELFF. The DNA of the CDR3 is TGTGCCAGCAGCCGACTAGCGGGAGACACCGGGGAGCTGTTTTTT. The rearrangement uses TRBV6-4 and TRBJ2-2; 12 nucleotides align to TRBD2. With 6 bases clipped from V and 3 bases from J, the junction kept 2 bases outside the gene matches. Germline assignment: CDR1 MRHNA and CDR2 SNTAGT. This CDR3 spans 15 amino acids.

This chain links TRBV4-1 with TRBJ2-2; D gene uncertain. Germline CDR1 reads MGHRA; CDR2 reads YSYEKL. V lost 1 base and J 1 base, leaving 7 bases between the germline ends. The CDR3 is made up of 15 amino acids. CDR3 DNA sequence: TGCGCCAGCAGCCAAGCACAAATGAACACCGGGGAGCTGTTTTTT. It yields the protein CASSQAQMNTGELFF.

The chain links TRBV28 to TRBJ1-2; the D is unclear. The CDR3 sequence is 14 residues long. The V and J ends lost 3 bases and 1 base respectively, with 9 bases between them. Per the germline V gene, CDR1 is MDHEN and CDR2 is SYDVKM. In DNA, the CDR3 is TGTGCCAGCAGTTTTGGAGTCTATAACTATGGCTACACCTTC. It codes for CASSFGVYNYGYTF.

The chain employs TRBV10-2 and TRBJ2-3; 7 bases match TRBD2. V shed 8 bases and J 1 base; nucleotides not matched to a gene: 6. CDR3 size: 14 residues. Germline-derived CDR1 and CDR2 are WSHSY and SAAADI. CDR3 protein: CASWGGGGTDTQYF. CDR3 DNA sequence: TGCGCCAGCTGGGGGGGAGGTGGCACAGATACGCAGTATTTT.

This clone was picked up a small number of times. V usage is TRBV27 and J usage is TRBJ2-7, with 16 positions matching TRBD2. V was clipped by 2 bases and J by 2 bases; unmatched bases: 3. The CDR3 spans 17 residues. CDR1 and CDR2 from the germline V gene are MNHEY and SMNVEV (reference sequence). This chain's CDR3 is CASSLRGTSGRAYEQYF. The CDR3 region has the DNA TGTGCCAGCAGTTTAAGGGGGACTAGCGGGAGGGCCTACGAGCAGTACTTC.

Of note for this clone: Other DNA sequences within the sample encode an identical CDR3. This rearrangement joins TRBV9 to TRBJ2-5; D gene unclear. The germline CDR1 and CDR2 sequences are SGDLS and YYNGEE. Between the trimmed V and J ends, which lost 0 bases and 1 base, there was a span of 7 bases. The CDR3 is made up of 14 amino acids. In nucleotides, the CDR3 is TGTGCCAGCAGCGTAGGTGGCCTCCAAGAGACCCAGTACTTC. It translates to CASSVGGLQETQYF. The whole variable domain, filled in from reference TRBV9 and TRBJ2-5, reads DSGVTQTPKHLITATGQRVTLRCSPRSGDLSVYWYQQSLDQGLQFLIQYYNGEERAKGNILERFSAQQFPDLHSELNLSSLELGDSALYFCASSVGGLQETQYFGPGTRLLVL.